This T cell receptor (beta chain) was documented in a study of CD8+CD57+ T cells in acquired aplastic anemia. According to the study, genomic DNA was the template for TCR beta VDJ and CDR3 profiling. Using its own MiXCR run on the reads, TCRdb lists one record per CDR3 protein. The table includes 170,000 or so distinct CDR3 sequences, around 60% detected once. This CDR3 region has 15 residues. V dropped 5 bases and J dropped 4 bases, with 14 bases sitting between them. The germline gives CDR1 LNHDA, CDR2 SQIVND (reference sequence). Selection for sequencing was limited to patients who had shown CD8+CD57+ cell expansion by flow cytometry.

The chain carries TRBV19 and TRBJ1-4; tentative D call: TRBD1 (5 bases). This sequence was found in a human donor with aplastic anemia. The sample consisted of sorted CD4+, CD8+, or CD8+CD57+ T cells (not recorded which) from PBMCs. The CDR3 is CASSDAGRRNEKLFF. CDR3 DNA: TGTGCCAGTAGTGACGCGGGACGCCGTAATGAAAAACTGTTTTTT. Combining the CDR3 with reference TRBV19 and TRBJ1-4 gives the whole variable domain DGGITQSPKYLFRKEGQNVTLSCEQNLNHDAMYWYRQDPGQGLRLIYYSQIVNDFQKGDIAEGYSVSREKKESFPLTVTSAQKNPTAFYLCASSDAGRRNEKLFFGSGTQLSVL.